This T cell receptor beta chain was sequenced in a study of shared clonotypes between healthy human individuals. The CDR3 covers 13 residues. With 9 bases removed from V and 0 bases from J, the gap between germline ends came to 10 bases. Germline V gives CDR1 SGHAT, CDR2 FQNNGV. The method was immunoSEQ multiplex PCR; TCRdb's version includes in-frame clones alone and lacks a portion of them. This table holds some 1.5 million clones, under 99% found once. The V call is TRBV11-2, the J call TRBJ2-3; D may be TRBD2 (5 bases). This TCR came from a man aged 25 to 45 in good health. Sequencing was done on a sample of naive CD4+ T cells sorted from blood. Regarding subset: CD45RA+ positively selected. The CDR3 spells CASRGLSTDTQYF. The CDR3 nucleotides read TGTGCCAGTCGAGGGTTAAGCACAGATACGCAGTATTTT.